This T cell receptor beta chain was observed in a study of long-term antiretroviral therapy in people with HIV. Across the whole study: The immediate-ART recommendation dates to 2015, and the earliest samples predate it by about a decade. Study conclusions and caveats: Repertoires looked antigen-experienced, with only a slight naive shift after ART. Diversity went up after ART and still fell short of transplant donor controls.

For each donor, at least one pre-ART and at least two post-ART PBMC samples were available. V shed 2 bases and J 4 bases; nucleotides not matched to a gene: 5. The CDR3 totals 16 residues. Germline assignment: CDR1 SGHNT and CDR2 YYREEE (reference sequence). On this clone: The antigen is undetermined.

The authors ran the immunoSEQ assay, v3.0, at survey level. Repertoires were generated with immunoSEQ multiplex PCR, while TCRdb's copy carries only in-frame clones and drops some. The sample yields about 25,000 clones, about 87% seen once. Sequenced material: unsorted PBMCs, taken 1.8 years before starting antiretroviral therapy. This sequence joins TRBV5-4 and TRBJ2-5; 13 nucleotides agree with TRBD2. The TCR sequence derives from a man aged 50 to 59 with HIV. The CDR3 DNA reads as TGTGCCAGCAGCTTTACTAGCGGGGGGGCCAGAGAGACCCAGTACTTC. It is translated as CASSFTSGGARETQYF.